This passage covers 25 T cell receptor beta chains from one sample sequenced in a study of identical twins. TCRdb reanalysed the 5' RACE reads using MiXCR and keeps one entry per CDR3 protein. The sample carries hundreds of thousands of distinct CDR3 sequences, 5.5% to 6.5% recorded once. The specimen sequenced was naive T cells sorted from blood. The source is a young man in good health.

This clonotype was observed many times. This chain uses TRBV6-5 with TRBJ1-1; D is unresolved. The V end lost 4 bases, the J end lost 5 bases, and 14 bases lay between the germline ends. The germline gives CDR1 MNHEY, CDR2 SVGAGI. The CDR3 spans 14 residues. CDR3 DNA sequence: TGTGCCAGCAGTTTGTCAACGGTTCTGACTGAAGCTTTCTTT. Translated: CASSLSTVLTEAFF.

This clonotype has a handful of counts. The chain couples TRBV27 to TRBJ2-1, with D maybe TRBD2 (6 bases). V lost 3 bases and J lost 6, with 15 bases in between. The CDR3 has 15 residues. CDR1 is MNHEY and CDR2 is SMNVEV in the germline V gene (reference sequence). DNA of the CDR3: TGTGCCAGCAGTTTGACTGGCTCCGGGGGCAATGAGCAGTTCTTC. This translates into CASSLTGSGGNEQFF.

Many counts were recorded for this clonotype. The genes are TRBV10-2 and TRBJ2-3, with a tentative D call TRBD2 (6 bases). Germline CDR1 is WSHSY and CDR2 is SAAADI. V was cut by 3 bases and J by 3 bases, with 19 bases left in between. CDR3 size: 17 residues. The CDR3: CASSDSGTGSLTDTQYF. CDR3 nucleotide sequence: TGCGCCAGCAGTGATTCGGGGACCGGGAGTTTAACAGATACGCAGTATTTT.

This clonotype has at least ten counts. The chain has TRBV12-3 or TRBV12-4 and TRBJ2-7, with no clear D. CDR3 length: 13 residues. V was trimmed by 4 bases and J by 4 bases, leaving 11 bases between them. The CDR3 DNA reads TGTGCCAGCAGTTGGACGGCCGATTACGAGCAGTACTTC. Its translation is CASSWTADYEQYF.

This clonotype was recorded many times. The CDR3 protein is CASSIVAGVEQFF. DNA of the CDR3: TGTGCCAGCAGTATCGTAGCGGGAGTTGAGCAGTTCTTC. The chain carries TRBV27 and TRBJ2-1; TRBD2 matches at 9 bases. Germline values: CDR1 MNHEY, CDR2 SMNVEV (reference sequence). CDR3 length: 13 residues. V lost 5 bases, J lost 9 bases, and 5 bases stayed unmatched.

This clonotype was seen many times. The CDR3 DNA reads TGCGCCAGCAGCTTGGACACCCTCTCCTACAATGAGCAGTTCTTC. Amino acids: CASSLDTLSYNEQFF. The chain carries TRBV5-1 and TRBJ2-1; D is undetermined. The CDR3 sequence is 15 residues long. V shed 0 bases and J shed 0 bases, with 7 bases lying between them. The germline V gene encodes CDR1 SGHRS and CDR2 YFSETQ. The entire variable domain, with the rest obtained from reference TRBV5-1 and TRBJ2-1, is as follows: KAGVTQTPRYLIKTRGQQVTLSCSPISGHRSVSWYQQTPGQGLQFLFEYFSETQRNKGNFPGRFSGRQFSNSRSEMNVSTLELGDSALYLCASSLDTLSYNEQFFGPGTRLTVL.

In this sample, this clonotype turned up many times. The chain recombines TRBV20-1 with TRBJ2-1, with 11 nucleotides matching TRBD2. The J segment lost 10 bases and the V segment lost 8 bases, leaving 7 bases of the junction unmatched. This CDR3 comprises 12 residues. CDR1 and CDR2 (germline): DFQATT, SNEGSKA (reference sequence). The DNA for the CDR3 is TGCAGTTTCCGAACTAGCGGGAGCGAGCAGTTCTTC. Translating gives CSFRTSGSEQFF.

This clonotype was counted a few times. The CDR3, as DNA: TGCGCCAGCAGCTCCGGCCTAAGACCAAACCGGAACACTGAAGCTTTCTTT. Encoded protein: CASSSGLRPNRNTEAFF. The chain has TRBV5-1 and TRBJ1-1; D unclear. This CDR3 region has 17 residues. V gave up 3 bases and J gave up 1 base, with 19 bases separating them. Germline V gives CDR1 SGHRS, CDR2 YFSETQ.

This clonotype was seen a handful of times. The rearrangement uses TRBV30 and TRBJ2-7; D is perhaps TRBD1 (7 bases). Trimming removed 3 bases from V and 3 bases from J, with 21 bases in between. The length of the CDR3 is 16 residues. Germline assignment: CDR1 GTSNPN and CDR2 SVGIG (reference sequence). The CDR3 DNA follows: TGTGCCTGGAGGCGCCCCTTCCAGGGGGGTGGCTACGAGCAGTACGTC. It translates to CAWRRPFQGGGYEQYV.

The sample holds many counts of this clonotype. V and J are TRBV12-3 or TRBV12-4 and TRBJ2-2, with D perhaps matching TRBD2 (5 bases). V was trimmed by 1 base and J by 1 base, leaving 10 bases between them. This CDR3 has 16 amino acids. The chain's CDR3 is CASSLGRQLNTGELFF. CDR3 nucleotide sequence: TGTGCCAGCAGTTTAGGGAGGCAGCTGAACACCGGGGAGCTGTTTTTT.

Only a few counts were recorded for this clonotype. This chain links TRBV29-1 with TRBJ2-1; D is undetermined. The CDR3 spans 14 residues. In germline, CDR1 is SQVTM, CDR2 ANQGSEA. Trimming left V 3 bases short and J 0 bases short, with 9 bases between. CDR3 in DNA: TGCAGCGTTGATGATCCTCGCTCCTACAATGAGCAGTTCTTC. Translated: CSVDDPRSYNEQFF.

This clonotype was recorded many times. V usage is TRBV11-2 and J usage is TRBJ1-3; D gene uncertain. Looked up from germline, CDR1 is SGHAT and CDR2 is FQNNGV. The V end lost 2 bases, the J end lost 0 bases, and 17 bases lay between the germline ends. CDR3 size: 18 residues. Written as DNA, the CDR3 is TGTGCCAGCAGCTTACTGGGTAGCGGGATGGGCTCTGGAAACACCATATATTTT. It yields the protein CASSLLGSGMGSGNTIYF.

This clonotype has more than one count but fewer than ten. The V gene is TRBV20-1, the J gene TRBJ2-2, with TRBD2 as a possible D gene (6 bases). The V gene lost 1 base and the J gene lost 2 bases, with 11 bases spanning the gap. The CDR3 covers 15 residues. CDR1 and CDR2 (germline): DFQATT, SNEGSKA (reference sequence). In DNA form, the CDR3 reads TGCAGTGCTAGAGGACCGGGACTCAACACCGGGGAGCTGTTTTTT. Residues: CSARGPGLNTGELFF.

This clonotype has more than one count but fewer than ten. The V and J genes are TRBV6-2 or TRBV6-3 and TRBJ2-5; D might be TRBD2 (5 bases). CDR3 length: 14 amino acids. Trimming left V 6 bases short and J 5 bases short, with 16 bases between. Germline V gene sequence: CDR1 MNHEY, CDR2 SVGEGT. Written as DNA, the CDR3 is TGTGCCAGCAGCCGCGACGGGGTCCAGGAGACCCAGTACTTC. Translation: CASSRDGVQETQYF.

This clonotype was observed many times. The chain combines TRBV7-2 with TRBJ2-7, with 7 bases identical to TRBD1. The V segment lost 2 bases and the J segment 2 bases; nucleotides outside the gene matches: 3. Germline-derived CDR1 and CDR2 are SGHTA and FQGNSA. This CDR3 spans 14 amino acids. In DNA, the CDR3 is TGTGCCAGCAGCTTAAACAGGGGACCCTACGAGCAGTACTTC. Protein product: CASSLNRGPYEQYF.

A few counts support this clonotype. The chain combines TRBV7-9 with TRBJ2-3, with 8 nucleotides matching TRBD2. This CDR3 is built from 15 residues. Germline CDR1 SEHNR, CDR2 FQNEAQ (reference sequence). The ends lost 3 bases at V and 6 bases at J; junction bases unmatched: 8. DNA for the CDR3: TGTGCCAGCAGCTTTACTAGCGGAGGAGGGGATACGCAGTATTTT. Translating it yields CASSFTSGGGDTQYF.

This clonotype was seen many times. The chain is built from TRBV12-3 or TRBV12-4 and TRBJ2-1, with 8 bases matching TRBD1. The V gene end was trimmed by 2 bases and the J gene end by 8 bases; junction bases not matched to a gene: 5. This CDR3 region has 14 residues. The CDR3 DNA is TGTGCCAGCAGTTTAATTGGACAGGGCGATGAGCAGTTCTTC. Its protein is CASSLIGQGDEQFF.

There are many counts of this clonotype. This chain links TRBV7-2 with TRBJ2-1; D is uncertain. Looked up from germline, CDR1 is SGHTA and CDR2 is FQGNSA. The ends were cut back, 0 bases at V and 8 bases at J, with 8 bases in the middle. The CDR3 is 13 residues long. Here the CDR3 DNA reads TGTGCCAGCAGCTTAGCGGGATTCGATGAGCAGTTCTTC. This gives the protein CASSLAGFDEQFF.

This clonotype occurred a few times. The chain carries TRBV5-1 and TRBJ2-1; 12 bases map to TRBD2. Germline-derived CDR1 and CDR2 are SGHRS and YFSETQ. Losses at the gene ends were 4 bases for V and 9 bases for J; bases not matched to a gene: 17. The CDR3 has 18 amino acids. CDR3 sequence: CASSRSGLAGPGGGEQFF. The CDR3 coding sequence is TGCGCCAGCAGCCGCTCCGGACTAGCGGGGCCCGGTGGTGGTGAGCAGTTCTTC.

This clonotype was seen ten or more times. The rearrangement uses TRBV4-2 and TRBJ2-5, with D perhaps matching TRBD2 (6 bases). CDR1 LGHNA and CDR2 YNFKEQ come from the germline V gene. Trimming left V 0 bases short and J 4 bases short, with 9 bases between. The CDR3 length is 14 residues. DNA for the CDR3: TGTGCCAGCAGCCAAGATTTTAGCGGAGAGACCCAGTACTTC. This encodes CASSQDFSGETQYF.

This chain links TRBV20-1 with TRBJ2-4, with 7 bases matching TRBD2. Germline CDR1 DFQATT, CDR2 SNEGSKA (reference sequence). The V and J ends lost 0 bases and 9 bases, in that order; junction bases with no gene match: 11. The length of the CDR3 is 15 residues. CDR3 in amino acids: CSARENAGVGGIQYF. The CDR3 DNA reads TGCAGTGCTAGAGAGAATGCGGGAGTCGGGGGCATTCAGTACTTC.

This clonotype was picked up a small number of times. The rearrangement joins TRBV12-3 or TRBV12-4 to TRBJ1-4; perhaps TRBD1 as D (5 bases). The length of the CDR3 is 14 residues. V was pared by 4 bases and J by 8 bases, with 14 bases between. DNA for the CDR3: TGTGCCAGCAGTTCTCAAGGGGTTGGGGAAAAACTGTTTTTT. Its translation is CASSSQGVGEKLFF.

This clonotype was detected only a few times. The chain couples TRBV7-8 to TRBJ2-5; D is ambiguous. The CDR3 sequence is 13 residues long. V shed 5 bases and J shed 9 bases, with 16 bases lying between them. Germline V lookup: CDR1 SGHVS, CDR2 FQNEAQ. DNA of the CDR3: TGTGCCAGCAGCCCCTCTGTCGAGTCGGCCCAGTACTTC. Translating it yields CASSPSVESAQYF.

This clonotype came up many times. The V call is TRBV5-1, the J call TRBJ2-1, with D hard to call. CDR1 SGHRS and CDR2 YFSETQ come from the germline V gene. V was trimmed by 6 bases and J by 4 bases, leaving 14 bases between them. The CDR3 contains 14 residues. Here the CDR3 DNA reads TGCGCCAGCATGCAGACGGACCCTTACAATGAGCAGTTCTTC. Amino acid sequence: CASMQTDPYNEQFF.

Only one count was recorded for this clonotype. Just one base apart from a much larger clone, this may be a read error. No conserved phenylalanine or tryptophan is present at the end of the CDR3, so a read error is the likely explanation. The chain recombines TRBV12-3 or TRBV12-4 with TRBJ2-1, with D unresolved. Between the trimmed V and J ends, which lost 4 bases and 0 bases, there was a span of 10 bases. The CDR3 has 15 residues. Here the CDR3 reads CASSSSRNSYNEQFS. The CDR3 bases are TGTGCCAGCAGTTCTTCTAGGAACTCCTACAATGAGCAGTTCTCC.